Only a few counts were recorded for the clone carrying this T cell receptor beta chain. The antigen is undetermined. The CDR3 spans 13 residues. Germline values: CDR1 SGHAT, CDR2 FQDESV (reference sequence). V was pared by 5 bases and J by 7 bases, with 5 bases of the junction left unmatched. These data are taken from a study of shared clonotypes between healthy human individuals. Study-wide points: Generally, estimated richness proved larger in naive subsets than it did in memory subsets. Measured sharing among donors was expected to vary with sequencing depth. Sequencing of the sorted subsets was shown by rarefaction to be incomplete despite large depth.

CD4+ cells yielded CD45RA+ naive and CD45RA-negative memory subsets. The protocol was immunoSEQ multiplex PCR, while the TCRdb copy is restricted to in-frame clones and leaves out a portion. This table holds around 1,100,000 clones, roughly 80% found once. The sample consisted of memory CD4+ T cells from PBMCs. The subset here: CD45RA-negative fraction. This sequence was found in a man between 18 and 35 years old in good health. Some clones in this sample may be carry-over from other donors' samples. The chain links TRBV11-1 to TRBJ2-1, with 7 bases aligning to TRBD1. In nucleotides, the CDR3 is TGTGCCAGCAGCCAGGGACAGTTTAATGAGCAGTTCTTC. Amino acids: CASSQGQFNEQFF.